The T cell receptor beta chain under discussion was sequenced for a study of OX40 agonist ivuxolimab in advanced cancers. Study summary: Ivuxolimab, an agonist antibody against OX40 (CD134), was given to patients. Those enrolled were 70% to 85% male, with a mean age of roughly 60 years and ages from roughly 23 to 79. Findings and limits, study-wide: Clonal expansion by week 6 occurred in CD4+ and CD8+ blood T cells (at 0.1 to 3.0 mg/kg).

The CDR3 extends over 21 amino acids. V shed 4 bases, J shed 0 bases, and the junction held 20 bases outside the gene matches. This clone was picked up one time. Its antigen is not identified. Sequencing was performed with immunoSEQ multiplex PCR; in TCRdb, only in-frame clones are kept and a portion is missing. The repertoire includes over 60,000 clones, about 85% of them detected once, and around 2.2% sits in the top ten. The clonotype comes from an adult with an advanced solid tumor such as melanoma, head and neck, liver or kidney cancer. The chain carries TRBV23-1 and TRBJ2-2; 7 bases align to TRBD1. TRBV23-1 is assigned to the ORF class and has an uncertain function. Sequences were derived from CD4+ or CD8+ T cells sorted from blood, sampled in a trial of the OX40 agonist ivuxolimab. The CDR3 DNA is TGCGCCAGCAGTCTCCGGGACAGCTCCACCGATTTTAAACCGAACACCGGGGAGCTGTTTTTT. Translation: CASSLRDSSTDFKPNTGELFF.